This passage covers 2 T cell receptor beta chains from one sample sequenced in a study of cytomegalovirus exposure and HLA in healthy donors. Assay used: immunoSEQ multiplex PCR; TCRdb lists only in-frame clones, some missing. The table has about 83,000 clones, around 96% seen once. The specimen was PBMCs. All receptors derive from a woman aged 18 to 35 in good health and CMV-seronegative.

Written as DNA, the CDR3 is TGTGCCAGCAGCCTCCCAGGGATTTCCTATGGCTACACCTTC. Its translation: CASSLPGISYGYTF. J is TRBJ1-2 and V is TRBV9, with D maybe TRBD1 (5 bases). V dropped 4 bases and J dropped 4 bases, with 14 bases sitting between them. CDR1 and CDR2 from the germline V gene are SGDLS and YYNGEE. The CDR3 sequence is 14 residues long.

The chain combines TRBV5-1 with TRBJ1-2; 7 bases agree with TRBD1. Losses at the gene ends were 3 bases for V and 6 bases for J; bases not matched to a gene: 17. CDR1 is SGHRS and CDR2 is YFSETQ in the germline V gene. This CDR3 is built from 17 residues. The CDR3 spells CASSSMTGQGTQDGYTF. In DNA form, the CDR3 reads TGCGCCAGCAGCTCGATGACAGGGCAGGGAACTCAGGATGGCTACACCTTC. Variable domain in full (rest from reference TRBV5-1 and TRBJ1-2): KAGVTQTPRYLIKTRGQQVTLSCSPISGHRSVSWYQQTPGQGLQFLFEYFSETQRNKGNFPGRFSGRQFSNSRSEMNVSTLELGDSALYLCASSSMTGQGTQDGYTFGSGTRLTVV.